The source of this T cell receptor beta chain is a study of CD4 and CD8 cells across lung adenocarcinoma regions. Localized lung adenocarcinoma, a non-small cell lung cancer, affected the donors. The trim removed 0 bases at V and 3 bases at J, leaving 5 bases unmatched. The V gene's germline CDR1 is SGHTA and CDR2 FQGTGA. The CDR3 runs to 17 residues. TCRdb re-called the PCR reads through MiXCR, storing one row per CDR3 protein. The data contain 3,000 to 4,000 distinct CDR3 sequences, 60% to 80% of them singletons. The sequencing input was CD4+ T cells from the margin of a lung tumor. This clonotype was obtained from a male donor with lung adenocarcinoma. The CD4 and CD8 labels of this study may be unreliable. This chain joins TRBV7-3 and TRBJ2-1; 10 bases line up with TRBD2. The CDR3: CASSLTPVAGGYNEQFF. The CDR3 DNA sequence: TGTGCCAGCAGCTTAACTCCGGTAGCGGGGGGCTACAATGAGCAGTTCTTC.